This TCR beta chain emerged from a study of T cell responses to AZD1222 COVID-19 vaccine. As regards this clone: Its target is unknown.

Whole-study findings and limits: Of spike-specific TCRs, nearly half reportedly target regions left unmutated in variants. Baseline serology detected seropositivity in only a handful of AZD1222 recipients. The donor group comprised mostly white British people and more females; the analysis possibly underestimated clonal diversity.

Clones were read by immunoSEQ multiplex PCR, and TCRdb kept only the in-frame ones, dropping some. The sample lists 150,000 or so clones; approximately 90% were seen once. There are 11 residues in the CDR3. V dropped 7 bases and J dropped 8 bases, with 11 bases sitting between them. Germline assignment: CDR1 MNHEY and CDR2 SMNVEV (reference sequence). The sample was peripheral blood, taken on day 0 of AZD1222 vaccination. The sequence derives from an adult in good health. The chain uses TRBV27 and TRBJ1-1, with D tentatively TRBD1 (5 bases). Written as DNA, the CDR3 is TGTGCCAGCAACGGCGGGGGAGAAGCTTTCTTT. Translating gives CASNGGGEAFF.